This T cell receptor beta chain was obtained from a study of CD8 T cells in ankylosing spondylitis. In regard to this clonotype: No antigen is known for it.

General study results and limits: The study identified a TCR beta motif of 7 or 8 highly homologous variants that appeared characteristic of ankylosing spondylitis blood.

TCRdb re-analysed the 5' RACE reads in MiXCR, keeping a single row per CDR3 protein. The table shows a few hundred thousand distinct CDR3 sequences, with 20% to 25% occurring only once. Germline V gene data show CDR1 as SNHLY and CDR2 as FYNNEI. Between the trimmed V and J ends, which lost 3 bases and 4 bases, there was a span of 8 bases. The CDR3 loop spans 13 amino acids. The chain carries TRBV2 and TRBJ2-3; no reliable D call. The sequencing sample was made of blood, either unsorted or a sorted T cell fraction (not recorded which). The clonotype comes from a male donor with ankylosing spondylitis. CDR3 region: CASSDRVADTQYF. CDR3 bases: TGTGCCAGCAGTGACCGGGTGGCAGATACGCAGTATTTT.